This is a list of T cell receptor beta chains from one sample in a study of beta chain features in type 1 diabetes. The data were produced by immunoSEQ multiplex PCR, yet TCRdb's version contains in-frame clones alone and is incomplete. In the table there are around 400,000 clones, over 10% of which are singletons. The sample taken for sequencing was naive CD4+ T cells from blood. These receptor sequences come from a man in his late teens or twenties in good health. The CDR3 runs from the conserved cysteine through the conserved F or W. Fields, in order: D gene, clone size, J gene, V gene, CDR3 DNA, CDR3 protein. D genes are given only for firm matches. Expanded clones get a size class; other rows say once, few or many, or leave the size out.

d_gene: TRBD1; abundance: -; j_gene: TRBJ1-1; v_gene: TRBV7-2; CDR3nt: TGTGCCAGCAGCTTAACAGGGGGCATGGACACTGAAGCTTTCTTT; CDR3aa: CASSLTGGMDTEAFF
d_gene: -; abundance: few; j_gene: TRBJ1-1; v_gene: TRBV27; CDR3nt: TGTGCCAGCAGTTTAGGGGGGAAGAGAAACACTGAAGCTTTCTTT; CDR3aa: CASSLGGKRNTEAFF
d_gene: -; abundance: -; j_gene: TRBJ1-1; v_gene: TRBV4-2; CDR3nt: TGTGCCAGCAGCCAAGGCAGGGCGGTGAACACTGAAGCTTTCTTT; CDR3aa: CASSQGRAVNTEAFF
d_gene: TRBD2; abundance: few; j_gene: TRBJ2-7; v_gene: TRBV11-2; CDR3nt: TGTGCCAGCAGCGAGTCCGGGACTAGCGGATACGAGCAGTACTTC; CDR3aa: CASSESGTSGYEQYF
d_gene: -; abundance: -; j_gene: TRBJ1-3; v_gene: TRBV29-1; CDR3nt: TGCAGCGTTGAAGATGCCGGGGGAAACACCATATATTTT; CDR3aa: CSVEDAGGNTIYF
d_gene: -; abundance: -; j_gene: TRBJ1-5; v_gene: TRBV7-9; CDR3nt: TGTGCCAGCAGCTTTCAATTGGGGGCCGATCAGCCCCAGCATTTT; CDR3aa: CASSFQLGADQPQHF
d_gene: TRBD2; abundance: few; j_gene: TRBJ2-7; v_gene: TRBV4-3; CDR3nt: TGCGCCAGCAGCCAAGGGACTAGCACCTACGAGCAGTACTTC; CDR3aa: CASSQGTSTYEQYF
d_gene: TRBD2; abundance: -; j_gene: TRBJ2-1; v_gene: TRBV5-4; CDR3nt: TGTGCCAGCAGCCTACCGACTAGCGGGGGGTACAATGAGCAGTTCTTC; CDR3aa: CASSLPTSGGYNEQFF
d_gene: TRBD2; abundance: -; j_gene: TRBJ2-1; v_gene: TRBV4-1; CDR3nt: TGCGCCAGCAGCCAAGGGGTCCTAGCGGGAGTGGCGTACAATGAGCAGTTCTTC; CDR3aa: CASSQGVLAGVAYNEQFF
d_gene: TRBD1; abundance: -; j_gene: TRBJ2-7; v_gene: TRBV28; CDR3nt: TGTGCCAGCAGAGAAACCGGGACAGCTAAAGAGCAGTACTTC; CDR3aa: CASRETGTAKEQYF
d_gene: -; abundance: few; j_gene: TRBJ2-2; v_gene: TRBV7-2; CDR3nt: TGTGCCAGCAGCCCACAGACCACCGGGGAGCTGTTTTTT; CDR3aa: CASSPQTTGELFF
d_gene: -; abundance: -; j_gene: TRBJ2-7; v_gene: TRBV5-1; CDR3nt: TGCGCCAGCAGCTTGGTCAGTTCCTACGAGCAGTACTTC; CDR3aa: CASSLVSSYEQYF
d_gene: TRBD1; abundance: few; j_gene: TRBJ2-2; v_gene: TRBV10-3; CDR3nt: TGTGCCATCAGTGAGAGGGAGCATCCAGGACAGGGGGCTGTGATCACCGGGGAGCTGTTTTTT; CDR3aa: CAISEREHPGQGAVITGELFF
d_gene: -; abundance: -; j_gene: TRBJ2-1; v_gene: TRBV30; CDR3nt: TGTGCCTGGAGTCCCCTAGCTAGGAGATCCTACAATGAGCAGTTCTTC; CDR3aa: CAWSPLARRSYNEQFF
d_gene: -; abundance: -; j_gene: TRBJ1-4; v_gene: TRBV30; CDR3nt: TGTGCCTGGAGTAACGCCCTTCGGGGTGAAAAACTGTTTTTT; CDR3aa: CAWSNALRGEKLFF
d_gene: TRBD2; abundance: -; j_gene: TRBJ2-3; v_gene: TRBV9; CDR3nt: TGTGCCAGCAGCGGACCAAGCGGGAGGGCGACTGATACGCAGTATTTT; CDR3aa: CASSGPSGRATDTQYF
d_gene: -; abundance: few; j_gene: TRBJ2-3; v_gene: TRBV18; CDR3nt: TGTGCCAGCTCAACCTACCTTCAGGTTACAGATACGCAGTATTTT; CDR3aa: CASSTYLQVTDTQYF
d_gene: -; abundance: few; j_gene: TRBJ1-1; v_gene: TRBV28; CDR3nt: TGTGCCAGCAGTTTGCTAATCCCGAACACTGAAGCTTTCTTT; CDR3aa: CASSLLIPNTEAFF
d_gene: TRBD1; abundance: -; j_gene: TRBJ2-1; v_gene: TRBV7-2; CDR3nt: TGTGCCAGCATACCGGACAGGGGTTTCTACAATGAGCAGTTCTTC; CDR3aa: CASIPDRGFYNEQFF
d_gene: TRBD1; abundance: few; j_gene: TRBJ2-2; v_gene: TRBV11-2; CDR3nt: TGTGCCAGCAGCCTCGTAGGGCAGGGGGCTTCCGGGGAGCTGTTTTTT; CDR3aa: CASSLVGQGASGELFF
d_gene: -; abundance: -; j_gene: TRBJ2-7; v_gene: TRBV5-6; CDR3nt: TGTGCCAGCAGGCGACAGGTGGCCCTCTCCTACGAGCAGTACTTC; CDR3aa: CASRRQVALSYEQYF
d_gene: -; abundance: few; j_gene: TRBJ2-3; v_gene: TRBV27; CDR3nt: TGTGCCAGCAGTTTATCTTCTAGGCCTACAGATACGCAGTATTTT; CDR3aa: CASSLSSRPTDTQYF
d_gene: -; abundance: -; j_gene: TRBJ1-5; v_gene: TRBV18; CDR3nt: TGTGCCAGCTCACTTCGGGACGGGACTAATAGCAATCAGCCCCAGCATTTT; CDR3aa: CASSLRDGTNSNQPQHF
d_gene: -; abundance: few; j_gene: TRBJ1-2; v_gene: TRBV9; CDR3nt: TGTGCCAGCAGCGCACAGGTGCTTACTAACTATGGCTACACCTTC; CDR3aa: CASSAQVLTNYGYTF
d_gene: TRBD1; abundance: few; j_gene: TRBJ2-7; v_gene: TRBV19; CDR3nt: TGTGCCAGTAGTTGGGGGACAGGGTATTTCCGAAGCTCCTACGAGCAGTACTTC; CDR3aa: CASSWGTGYFRSSYEQYF
d_gene: -; abundance: -; j_gene: TRBJ2-3; v_gene: TRBV30; CDR3nt: TGTGCCTGGAATGCGGGCCCCACAGATACGCAGTATTTT; CDR3aa: CAWNAGPTDTQYF
d_gene: -; abundance: few; j_gene: TRBJ1-2; v_gene: TRBV29-1; CDR3nt: TGCAGCGTACCGACAGAGAGTAACTATGGCTACACCTTC; CDR3aa: CSVPTESNYGYTF
d_gene: -; abundance: -; j_gene: TRBJ1-5; v_gene: TRBV18; CDR3nt: TGTGCCAGCTCACCACGTGGGGGGAGCAATCAGCCCCAGCATTTT; CDR3aa: CASSPRGGSNQPQHF
d_gene: TRBD2; abundance: -; j_gene: TRBJ2-2; v_gene: TRBV7-3; CDR3nt: TGTGCCAGCAGCTTAAACGGCGGGAGTGGCACCGGGGAGCTGTTTTTT; CDR3aa: CASSLNGGSGTGELFF